This T cell receptor (beta chain) was obtained from a study of OX40 agonist ivuxolimab in advanced cancers. Study-wide context: Patients were dosed intravenously with ivuxolimab at 0.01 to 10 mg/kg every 2 weeks. Three partial responders included one hepatocellular carcinoma patient and two cutaneous melanoma patients. Study results and limitations: Expansion of clones was among the lowest in partial responders at 0.1-3.0 mg/kg. Dose levels from 0.1 to 3.0 mg/kg saw CD4+ and CD8+ blood T cells expand clonally by week 6.

About this clone: The target antigen is unknown.

Profiled with immunoSEQ multiplex PCR; TCRdb holds only in-frame clones, not every one. This table holds 100,000 or so clones, approximately 90% found once. Germline values: CDR1 SGHNT, CDR2 YYREEE (reference sequence). Trimming removed 6 bases from V and 10 bases from J; junction bases left unmatched: 15. This CDR3 region has 16 residues. Source: CD4+ or CD8+ T cells sorted from blood, taken in a trial of the OX40 agonist ivuxolimab. This TCR came from an adult with an advanced solid tumor such as melanoma, head and neck, liver or kidney cancer. This chain joins TRBV5-4 and TRBJ1-6, with 8 bases identical to TRBD1. The CDR3 reads CASKGDAGGFESPLHF. CDR3 bases: TGTGCCAGCAAAGGGGACGCAGGGGGCTTTGAGTCACCCCTCCACTTT.